Presented here are 32 T cell receptor beta chains from one specimen sequenced in a study of cytotoxic CD8 clonotypes in ibrutinib-treated CLL. Sequencing used immunoSEQ multiplex PCR; TCRdb keeps in-frame clones, though not all of them. The top ten clones hold approximately 5.6% of a sample with about 300,000 clones, around 76% of them seen once. Source: PBMCs, taken at disease progression, from a patient treated with ibrutinib. The source is a human donor with chronic lymphocytic leukemia.

The chain carries TRBV29-1 and TRBJ2-7, with 8 bases identical to TRBD1. The CDR3 spans 13 residues. V gave up 6 bases and J gave up 0 bases; unmatched junction bases: 4. Germline CDR1 and CDR2: SQVTM and ANQGSEA. The CDR3 DNA follows: TGCAGCGTGGAGACAGGGGTCTCCTACGAGCAGTACTTC. This translates into CSVETGVSYEQYF.

This clone was counted a single time. V usage is TRBV5-4 and J usage is TRBJ2-7; 7 positions match TRBD1. Germline-derived CDR1 and CDR2 are SGHNT and YYREEE (reference sequence). The CDR3 totals 14 residues. The J segment lost 5 bases and the V segment lost 5 bases, leaving 10 bases of the junction unmatched. The CDR3 here is CASSPPTGIHEQYF. In DNA, the CDR3 is TGTGCCAGCAGTCCGCCGACAGGGATACACGAGCAGTACTTC.

The chain is built from TRBV7-2 and TRBJ2-7; tentative D call: TRBD1 (5 bases). The CDR3 has 14 residues. The V gene's germline CDR1 is SGHTA and CDR2 FQGNSA. The V gene lost 1 base and the J gene lost 4 bases, with 11 bases spanning the gap. CDR3 residues: CASSLGAGQYEQYF. DNA of the CDR3: TGTGCCAGCAGCTTAGGGGCAGGGCAGTACGAGCAGTACTTC.

This sequence joins TRBV7-9 and TRBJ1-5, with unresolved D. CDR3 size: 12 residues. With 3 bases removed from V and 4 bases from J, the gap between germline ends came to 4 bases. Germline loops: CDR1 SEHNR, CDR2 FQNEAQ (reference sequence). The CDR3 loop is CASSLENQPQHF. In nucleotides, the CDR3 is TGTGCCAGCAGCTTGGAGAATCAGCCCCAGCATTTT.

CDR3 in amino acids: CATRTGFGGNTIYF. CDR3 in DNA: TGTGCCACTCGGACCGGGTTCGGTGGAAACACCATATATTTT. The V gene is TRBV28, the J gene TRBJ1-3, with D unclear. The V end lost 10 bases, the J end lost 3 bases, and 16 bases lay between the germline ends. The CDR3 is 14 residues long. Germline CDR1 and CDR2: MDHEN and SYDVKM.

J is TRBJ2-2 and V is TRBV4-2; 13 nucleotides match TRBD2. CDR1 is LGHNA and CDR2 is YNFKEQ in the germline V gene. J lost 2 bases, V lost 4 bases, and 7 bases had no gene match. CDR3 length: 18 amino acids. The CDR3 bases are TGTGCCAGCAGCCTAAACGGACTAGCGGGGGCAAACACCGGGGAGCTGTTTTTT. It codes for CASSLNGLAGANTGELFF.

This clone was seen only once. This rearrangement joins TRBV15 to TRBJ2-7, with TRBD2 matching 12 bases. Trimming removed 6 bases from V and 2 bases from J; junction bases left unmatched: 2. The germline gives CDR1 LNHNV, CDR2 YYDKDF (reference sequence). The CDR3 has 14 residues. The CDR3: CATRASGRAYEQYF. CDR3 coding DNA: TGTGCCACCAGGGCTAGCGGGAGGGCCTACGAGCAGTACTTC.

This chain joins TRBV7-9 and TRBJ2-1, with a possible D match to TRBD1 (6 bases). CDR1 SEHNR and CDR2 FQNEAQ come from the germline V gene (reference sequence). This CDR3 has 16 residues. Trimming shortened V by 4 bases and J by 4 bases, and 17 bases separated the two germline ends. CDR3 region: CASSSSGDRSYNEQFF. The CDR3, as DNA: TGTGCCAGCAGCTCGTCCGGTGACAGGAGTTACAATGAGCAGTTCTTC.

This sequence joins TRBV9 and TRBJ1-1, with unresolved D. V was pared by 0 bases and J by 3 bases, with 12 bases between. The CDR3 loop spans 15 amino acids. The germline CDR1 and CDR2 sequences are SGDLS and YYNGEE. CDR3 sequence: CASSVASGSYTEAFF. CDR3 in DNA: TGTGCCAGCAGCGTAGCGAGCGGATCCTACACTGAAGCTTTCTTT.

The rearrangement joins TRBV5-6 to TRBJ1-2; D not resolved. CDR1 is SGHDT, CDR2 YYEEEE, per germline. V was pared by 5 bases and J by 5 bases, with 16 bases between. CDR3 size: 14 residues. CDR3 coding DNA: TGTGCCAGCAGAGATTACGCCGGAGCTTATGGCTACACCTTC. Translating gives CASRDYAGAYGYTF. Using reference TRBV5-6 and TRBJ1-2 for the parts outside the CDR3, the full variable domain is DAGVTQSPTHLIKTRGQQVTLRCSPKSGHDTVSWYQQALGQGPQFIFQYYEEEERQRGNFPDRFSGHQFPNYSSELNVNALLLGDSALYLCASRDYAGAYGYTFGSGTRLTVV.

The chain uses TRBV18 and TRBJ1-1, with no clear D. The CDR3 spans 13 residues. Trimming cost V 3 bases and J 1 base, with 6 bases left between them. Germline CDR1 reads KGHSH; CDR2 reads LQKENI. CDR3 loop: CASSPRANTEAFF. In DNA, the CDR3 is TGTGCCAGCTCACCGCGAGCGAACACTGAAGCTTTCTTT.

This clone was seen more than once but under ten times. CDR3 loop: CASTKLAGMYNEQFF. The CDR3 bases are TGCGCCAGCACGAAACTAGCGGGAATGTACAATGAGCAGTTCTTC. The rearrangement links TRBV5-1 to TRBJ2-1; the match to TRBD2 covers 10 bases. CDR1 and CDR2 (germline): SGHRS, YFSETQ. This CDR3 has 15 amino acids. V lost 6 bases and J lost 4; bases outside the gene matches: 7.

This rearrangement joins TRBV7-8 to TRBJ2-1; perhaps TRBD2 as D (5 bases). This CDR3 is built from 17 residues. V was cut by 2 bases and J by 4 bases, with 18 bases left in between. Germline CDR1 reads SGHVS; CDR2 reads FQNEAQ. CDR3 DNA sequence: TGTGCCAGCAGCTTATTTCGACGGGGAAAGTTGTACAATGAGCAGTTCTTC. Protein sequence: CASSLFRRGKLYNEQFF.

The V gene is TRBV7-9, the J gene TRBJ2-7; no clear D. Germline-derived CDR1 and CDR2 are SEHNR and FQNEAQ (reference sequence). V gave up 3 bases and J gave up 2 bases, with 11 bases separating them. The length of the CDR3 is 14 residues. The CDR3 coding sequence is TGTGCCAGCAGCTTTCGGCAGAGTCCCTACGAGCAGTACTTC. Translation gives CASSFRQSPYEQYF.

This sequence joins TRBV13 and TRBJ2-3, with 8 positions matching TRBD1. V dropped 4 bases and J dropped 6; count of bases not matched to a gene: 6. This CDR3 is built from 14 residues. The germline gives CDR1 PRHDT, CDR2 FYEKMQ (reference sequence). The chain's CDR3 is CASSSRGLDDTQYF. The CDR3 nucleotides are TGTGCCAGCAGCTCCAGGGGGCTGGACGATACGCAGTATTTT.

The gene calls are TRBV2 and TRBJ1-6, with D perhaps TRBD1 (6 bases). The germline V gene encodes CDR1 SNHLY and CDR2 FYNNEI. This CDR3 contains 16 residues. V was clipped by 0 bases and J by 5 bases, with 11 bases between them. CDR3 in DNA: TGTGCCAGCAGTGAAGCCCGGGACATGAATAATTCACCCCTCCACTTT. This encodes CASSEARDMNNSPLHF.

Only a few counts were recorded for this clone. This chain links TRBV7-3 with TRBJ2-7; no definite D call. Trimming stripped 3 bases from V and 0 bases from J, with 12 bases between. The CDR3 is made up of 15 amino acids. Germline V gene data show CDR1 as SGHTA and CDR2 as FQGTGA. This CDR3 is CASSLAGLSSYEQYF. The CDR3, as DNA: TGTGCCAGCAGCTTGGCAGGCCTCAGCTCCTACGAGCAGTACTTC.

This clone was observed a handful of times. V usage is TRBV10-1 and J usage is TRBJ2-7; a possible D gene is TRBD1 (5 bases). CDR3 length equals 14 residues. V dropped 0 bases and J dropped 4 bases, with 10 bases sitting between them. In germline, CDR1 is WNHNN, CDR2 SYGVQD (reference sequence). CDR3 in amino acids: CASSESRGSYEQYF. CDR3 nucleotides: TGCGCCAGCAGTGAGTCAAGGGGTTCGTACGAGCAGTACTTC.

The rearrangement joins TRBV5-1 to TRBJ1-3; D possibly corresponds to TRBD1 (5 bases). CDR1 SGHRS and CDR2 YFSETQ come from the germline V gene. The ends were cut back, 3 bases at V and 1 base at J, with 20 bases in the middle. The CDR3 consists of 18 residues. The CDR3 sequence: CASSWAPGFTRSGNTIYF. The CDR3 DNA sequence: TGCGCCAGCAGCTGGGCGCCAGGGTTCACGCGGTCTGGAAACACCATATATTTT.

The gene calls are TRBV5-4 and TRBJ2-3, with D hard to call. The CDR3 is 17 amino acids. CDR1 and CDR2 from the germline V gene are SGHNT and YYREEE (reference sequence). V was shortened by 0 bases and J by 2 bases, with 16 bases between the two germline ends. The CDR3 DNA follows: TGTGCCAGCAGCTTGGGCTCGGTAGCCCAGGTCACAGATACGCAGTATTTT. This encodes CASSLGSVAQVTDTQYF. The whole variable domain, filled in from reference TRBV5-4 and TRBJ2-3, reads ETGVTQSPTHLIKTRGQQVTLRCSSQSGHNTVSWYQQALGQGPQFIFQYYREEENGRGNFPPRFSGLQFPNYSSELNVNALELDDSALYLCASSLGSVAQVTDTQYFGPGTRLTVL.

This CDR3 reads CASSFAGTQYF. The CDR3 DNA follows: TGTGCCAGCAGCTTTGCGGGGACCCAGTACTTC. The chain carries TRBV5-4 and TRBJ2-5; D is possibly TRBD2 (5 bases). The CDR3 loop spans 11 amino acids. V was trimmed by 2 bases and J by 7 bases, leaving 6 bases between them. Germline CDR1 and CDR2: SGHNT and YYREEE (reference sequence).

The rearrangement uses TRBV11-2 and TRBJ2-1; D remains ambiguous. This CDR3 contains 15 residues. V was clipped by 4 bases and J by 0 bases, with 10 bases between them. Germline V gives CDR1 SGHAT, CDR2 FQNNGV. The CDR3 loop is CASSYFKSSYNEQFF. The CDR3 DNA follows: TGTGCCAGCAGCTATTTCAAGAGCTCCTACAATGAGCAGTTCTTC.

This chain links TRBV7-2 with TRBJ2-3; 7 nucleotides align to TRBD2. Germline trimming cut 3 bases from V and 0 bases from J; bases unmatched to any gene: 3. Germline CDR1 and CDR2: SGHTA and FQGNSA. This CDR3 spans 15 amino acids. CDR3 sequence (DNA): TGTGCCAGCAGCTTGCTAGCGGTAAGCACAGATACGCAGTATTTT. It specifies CASSLLAVSTDTQYF.

This clone was recorded only once. V gene TRBV4-3 combines with J gene TRBJ1-1; the match to TRBD1 covers 9 bases. CDR1 and CDR2 from the germline V gene are LGHNA and YSLEER. CDR3 length equals 18 residues. The V gene end was trimmed by 5 bases and the J gene end by 1 base; junction bases not matched to a gene: 14. CDR3 DNA: TGCGCCAGCAGCTCTAAGACAGGGGGAAGAACGTCGAACACTGAAGCTTTCTTT. It codes for CASSSKTGGRTSNTEAFF.

The CDR3 region is CASRWQGVSSYNSPLHF. For the CDR3, the DNA is TGCGCCAGCAGGTGGCAGGGGGTGTCGTCCTATAATTCACCCCTCCACTTT. The V and J genes are TRBV5-1 and TRBJ1-6; 7 bases fit TRBD1. This CDR3 spans 17 amino acids. The germline CDR1 and CDR2 sequences are SGHRS and YFSETQ. After removal of 5 bases from V and 1 base from J, the junction contained 9 bases not matched to a gene.

The sample holds one count of this clone. The gene calls are TRBV5-1 and TRBJ2-1; 13 nucleotides line up with TRBD2. Unmatched junction bases numbered 7, after V lost 4 bases and J lost 6 bases. CDR3 length equals 16 residues. The germline V gene encodes CDR1 SGHRS and CDR2 YFSETQ. CDR3 sequence reads: CASSLTSGGALNEQFF. CDR3 in DNA: TGCGCCAGCAGCCTCACTAGCGGGGGGGCTCTCAATGAGCAGTTCTTC.

This chain connects TRBV7-3 to TRBJ2-7; D remains unclear. This CDR3 has 13 amino acids. With 0 bases removed from V and 2 bases from J, the gap between germline ends came to 5 bases. Per the germline V gene, CDR1 is SGHTA and CDR2 is FQGTGA. CDR3 sequence reads: CASSLTAAYEQYF. The DNA of the CDR3 is TGTGCCAGCAGCTTAACGGCAGCCTACGAGCAGTACTTC.

This sequence joins TRBV10-2 and TRBJ2-1, with 7 bases fitting TRBD2. V shed 5 bases, J shed 10 bases, and the junction held 5 bases outside the gene matches. The CDR3 totals 12 residues. CDR1 is WSHSY, CDR2 SAAADI, per germline. The CDR3 spells CASSFGGSEQFF. The CDR3 coding sequence is TGCGCCAGCAGTTTCGGGGGGAGCGAGCAGTTCTTC.

The chain is built from TRBV5-1 and TRBJ1-4, with a weak D call TRBD1 (5 bases). The V and J ends lost 2 bases and 7 bases respectively, with 9 bases between them. The length of the CDR3 is 13 residues. Germline assignment: CDR1 SGHRS and CDR2 YFSETQ. The CDR3 coding sequence is TGCGCCAGCAGCTTCGGGGGACCTGAAAAACTGTTTTTT. The encoded protein is CASSFGGPEKLFF.

The V gene is TRBV10-3, the J gene TRBJ2-3; 15 bases map to TRBD2. CDR1 ENHRY and CDR2 SYGVKD come from the germline V gene. Unmatched junction bases numbered 5, after V lost 5 bases and J lost 2 bases. This CDR3 has 17 amino acids. The CDR3 nucleotides read TGTGCCATCAGTTTGGGACTAGCGGGGGGCCACACAGATACGCAGTATTTT. Amino acid sequence: CAISLGLAGGHTDTQYF.

The rearrangement links TRBV6-5 to TRBJ1-5, with D tentatively TRBD1 (5 bases). This CDR3 contains 15 residues. Germline V gene data show CDR1 as MNHEY and CDR2 as SVGAGI. V was clipped by 6 bases and J by 0 bases, with 12 bases between them. This CDR3 reads CASRGARLSNQPQHF. The CDR3 DNA is TGTGCCAGCAGAGGGGCGAGGCTTAGCAATCAGCCCCAGCATTTT.

This sequence joins TRBV4-1 and TRBJ2-7; 8 nucleotides match TRBD2. The CDR3 has 16 residues. V lost 1 base and J lost 3; bases outside the gene matches: 8. Germline V gene lookup returns CDR1 MGHRA and CDR2 YSYEKL. In nucleotides, the CDR3 is TGCGCCAGCAGCCAAGTAGGGTTTCTAGCGGGCTACGAGCAGTACTTC. Its protein is CASSQVGFLAGYEQYF.